This TCR beta chain was captured by sequencing in a study of blood T cell repertoires in COVID-19. Study-wide context: The cDNA or gDNA used as material had been derived from T cells, B-cell-depleted T cells, or PBMCs.

This clone appeared once. Using immunoSEQ multiplex PCR, the repertoire was profiled, and TCRdb retains in-frame clones only, with some absent. This table holds just over 250,000 clones, around nine tenths found once. The germline CDR1 and CDR2 sequences are MNHNS and SASEGT. Trimming shortened V by 2 bases and J by 7 bases, and 18 bases separated the two germline ends. The length of the CDR3 is 15 residues. The receptor's source is a man between 40 and 49 years old who had recovered from COVID-19. Sequencing input: peripheral blood. The V and J genes are TRBV6-1 and TRBJ2-7; D is perhaps TRBD1 (6 bases). The CDR3: CASSERAGVPREQYF. The DNA for the CDR3 is TGTGCCAGCAGTGAACGGGCAGGGGTCCCCCGGGAGCAGTACTTC.